The sequence of this T cell receptor beta chain was determined in a study of shared clonotypes between healthy human individuals. Study summary: Donor ages ranged 18 to 49 years: a couple of women, a few men. Study findings and constraints: Genetic and exposure-history diversity was limited by the small donor number.

A note on this clone: As yet, its antigen is unknown.

The CDR3 loop spans 14 amino acids. Trimming cost V 1 base and J 6 bases, with 10 bases left between them. Germline assignment: CDR1 LNHDA and CDR2 SQIVND (reference sequence). Input per replicate PCR of unsorted PBMC was around 0.3 ug DNA, corresponding to tens of thousands of T cell genomes. Assay: immunoSEQ multiplex PCR; the TCRdb copy retains only in-frame clones and omits some. This sample has about 480,000 clones, with 79% found just once. V usage is TRBV19 and J usage is TRBJ2-1; D not resolved. Sample: PBMCs. The sequence derives from a woman in her thirties or forties in good health. Some clones in this sample may be carry-over from other donors' samples. The DNA for the CDR3 is TGTGCCAGTAGTATAGTGGAACGAAGCAATGAGCAGTTCTTC. It codes for CASSIVERSNEQFF.